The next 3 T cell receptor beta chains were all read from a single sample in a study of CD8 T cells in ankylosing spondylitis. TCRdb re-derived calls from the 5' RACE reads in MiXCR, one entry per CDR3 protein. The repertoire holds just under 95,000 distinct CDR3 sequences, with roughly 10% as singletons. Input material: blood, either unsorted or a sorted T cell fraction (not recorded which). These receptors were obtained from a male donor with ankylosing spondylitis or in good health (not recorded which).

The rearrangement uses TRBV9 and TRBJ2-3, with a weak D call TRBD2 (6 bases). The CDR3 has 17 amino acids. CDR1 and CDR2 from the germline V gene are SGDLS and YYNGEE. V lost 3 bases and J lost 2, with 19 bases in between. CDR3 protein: CASSDAWGGGATDTQYF. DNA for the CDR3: TGTGCCAGCAGCGACGCGTGGGGCGGCGGGGCCACAGATACGCAGTATTTT.

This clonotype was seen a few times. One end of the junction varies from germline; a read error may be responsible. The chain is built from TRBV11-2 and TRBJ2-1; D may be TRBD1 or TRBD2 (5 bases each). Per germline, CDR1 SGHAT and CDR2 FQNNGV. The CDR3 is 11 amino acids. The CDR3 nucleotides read TGTGCCAGCAGCTTAGGGCAGGGTAGCGTCTTC. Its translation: CASSLGQGSVF.

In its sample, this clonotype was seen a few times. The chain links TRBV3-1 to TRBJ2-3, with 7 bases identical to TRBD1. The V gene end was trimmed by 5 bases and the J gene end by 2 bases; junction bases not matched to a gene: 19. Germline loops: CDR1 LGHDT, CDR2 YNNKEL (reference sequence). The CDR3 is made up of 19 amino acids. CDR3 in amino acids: CASSELSPSGTEITDTQYF. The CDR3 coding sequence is TGTGCCAGCAGCGAACTTTCGCCGTCCGGGACAGAGATCACAGATACGCAGTATTTT.